This TCR beta chain was recorded in a study of cytomegalovirus exposure and HLA in healthy donors listed by TCRdb under 2017. Describing the broader study: An earlier analysis of several hundred of the donors reported 250 to 350 Gb of sequence data and 117 million unique TCR beta sequences obtained from about 180 million T cells. Roughly 300 gigabases of sequencing data and around 90 million unique TCR sequences made up an early release that covered roughly 670 HLA-typed donors. Of the 300 to 500 genotyped donors, roughly 76% were placed in the genetic ancestry cluster associated with self-reported Caucasian donors. The study aimed to test whether cataloging public T cell receptors could reveal signatures of past pathogen exposure. Using immunosequencing, the study profiled T cell repertoires from fewer than 850 subjects and related those repertoires to cytomegalovirus serostatus. Along with the approximately 700-subject first cohort, a separate validation cohort of over a hundred different subjects was used. The study combined high-throughput TCR immunosequencing, statistical association of individual TCRs with disease status, and machine learning to predict cytomegalovirus infection status. A later analysis re-analyzed previously published TCR beta repertoires from about 600 donors and added high-resolution HLA genotyping to study TCR occurrence patterns. Rather than drawing on any new phenotypic data, the later analysis identified candidate immune exposures from TCR beta sequences and the way those sequences occurred across donors. In an earlier analysis of 500 to 650 of the donors, high-throughput TCR beta sequencing was used to judge whether each TCR beta V gene segment behaved as functional or pseudogenic. Alongside the repertoire data, information on donor age, sex, ethnicity and CMV serostatus was compiled. A later genetic analysis used genome-wide SNP genotypes for about three fifths of the 666 donors, treating that subset as a discovery cohort. Every discovery cohort repertoire had been produced on one sequencing platform. HLA typing covered class I and class II loci at four-digit resolution. The number of typed donors differed by locus: about 620-640 for A, B, C, DRB1 and DQB1; approximately 520 for DQA1; 600 to 610 for DPA1; and about 450 for DPB1. Four to six DR-DQ haplotypes were handled as single units for association and clustering because linkage in the cohort was strong. Among 398 genotyped donors of the cohort, an average of around 240,000 unique TCR beta nucleotide sequences were sequenced per donor, roughly a sixth of them non-productive. The paper as a whole reports these results and caveats: Because HLA typing was unavailable for some donors at each locus, only the typed subset was used in association tests. An association between a missense DCLRE1C variant and V-gene and J-gene trimming of TCR beta chains was found in a later genetic analysis and replicated in an independent cohort. In a later analysis, the rate of TCR association differed among HLA loci, with DRB1 alleles having the most associated TCRs and HLA-C alleles having the fewest. At a false discovery rate of 0.05, a later analysis linked some 18,000 TCR beta sequences to specific HLA alleles. A further reported finding was that TCR beta sequences accurately predicted the HLA-A and HLA-B alleles for most subjects in the first cohort. In a later analysis, HLA-associated TCR beta chains showed more clonal expansion and lower generation probabilities than non-associated chains that were equally common. Most TCR sequences were seen in very few donors, while some public TCRs were found in many individuals. Linkage disequilibrium might explain the correlated functional status among segregating V segments, but an unknown experimental factor could not be ruled out. A total of 150 to 200 TCR beta chains were listed by the study as associated with cytomegalovirus. A cluster of highly shared sequence variants was judged likely to be a technical artifact of the sequencing pipeline. According to a later genetic analysis, donors in an Asian-associated ancestry cluster had fewer N-insertions in productive TCRs than the approximately 700-donor mean. The 87-base-pair reads could not distinguish some IMGT-functional V segments, including TRBV6-2 and TRBV6-3, so those segments were excluded. CMV serostatus was the only immune exposure information available for the cohort. The presence/absence analyses assumed that sequencing depth was roughly uniform across donors, and that assumption may not be true. The authors suggested that the approach could potentially be extended to other disease states and immunological phenotypes. Only TCR beta chains were sequenced in this cohort, and the absence of alpha or paired-chain data limited detectable features. An earlier analysis of several hundred of the donors showed that most TCR beta V segments appeared in productive rearrangements either about 90% or about 30% of the time, which broadly matched IMGT annotations. In both the original and validation cohorts, the classifier was reported to diagnose cytomegalovirus status with high specificity and sensitivity. According to a later analysis, most CMV-associated TCR beta chains appeared to be HLA-restricted, and the HLA associations seemed to be driven largely by CMV exposure. In vitro tests confirmed that a few of the cytomegalovirus-associated TCR beta chains recognize cytomegalovirus antigens. Strong co-occurrence of HLA alleles, especially DR and DQ, made assigning TCR associations to individual alleles difficult. According to a later analysis, parvovirus B19, influenza, CMV and Epstein-Barr virus appeared linked to several top co-occurrence clusters. Because counts were too low, seventeen rarely observed V segments, including chromosome 9 orphons, were left out of the earlier analysis of roughly 600 of the donors.

Libraries were prepared through the immunoSEQ multiplex PCR assay. The multiplex PCR relied on a mix of 60 forward primers for TCR Vbeta segments and 13 reverse primers for TCR Jbeta segments. Amplification of the CDR3 region of rearranged TCR beta genes was performed with a multiplex PCR assay on genomic DNA. The Illumina HiSeq System was used to sequence the amplified TCR beta libraries as 87-base-pair reads. The authors' pipeline ran thus. A later analysis tallied tens of millions of unique TCR beta chains across the approximately 670 repertoires, and about 10 million of those chains were shared by two or more donors. To remove PCR and sequencing errors, raw reads were error-corrected and collapsed into unique sequences using a nearest-neighbor algorithm that merged closely related sequences. V, D and J gene segments were assigned by aligning CDR3 sequences to IMGT reference sequences. For a sequence to be retained, a match of at least six nucleotides was required to both a V gene segment and a J gene segment. Rearrangements were classified as productive when the CDR3 lacked stop codons and remained in frame with V and J, and all other rearrangements were classified as non-productive. Following IMGT convention, CDR3 was defined as the stretch from the second conserved V-encoded cysteine to the conserved J-encoded phenylalanine. The earlier analysis of about 640 of the donors excluded any sequence lacking an unambiguous match to a single V gene segment. An earlier analysis of around 600 of the donors classified V segments as functional when productive rearrangements were above 56.7% and as segregating when the standard deviation between donors was above 5%. A statistical classification framework was built to diagnose cytomegalovirus status from the catalog of TCR beta chain sequences. V and J gene assignment, in a later analysis, came from comparing TCR nucleotide sequences with IMGT/GENE-DB human TR gene sequences. A later analysis assigned CDR3 sequences and most-parsimonious VDJ recombination scenarios with the TCRdist pipeline. A later analysis defined each TCR beta chain by its CDR3 amino acid sequence plus V-gene family, and excluded reads lacking a unique V-gene family. To address suspected cross-contamination and a sequencing artifact, a later analysis removed roughly 640 highly shared, low-generation-probability nucleotide sequences. In a later analysis, a clonal expansion index for each public chain was calculated from normalized within-repertoire ranks of inferred template counts. Generation probabilities in a later analysis came from a VDJ recombination model fitted to out-of-frame rearrangements, and those results were checked against IGoR. In a later analysis, TCR-TCR, TCR-HLA and TCR-CMV co-occurrence was scored with hypergeometric tests, and a repertoire-size bias correction was applied to TCR pairs. False discovery rates were estimated in a later analysis by permuting HLA or CMV assignments 20 times. In a later analysis, co-occurring TCRs were grouped using DBSCAN, and TCRdist sequence similarity was added for clustering within HLA-allele-positive subsets. Repertoires with fewer than 30,000 or more than 120,000 public chains, plus five repertoires with anomalous nucleotide sharing, were excluded from co-occurrence clustering. This is the immuneACCESS table as TCRdb keeps it, with only in-frame sequences that have V and J called. A part of the clones is gone; compared with another copy, unresolved V genes explain less than half, and the rest is unexplained. The V and J calls and the clone size are those of that table, but D and trimming were determined from the DNA. For this sample the table gives under 200,000 clones, of which more than 75% were detected only once. Roughly 0.99% of the sample is taken by the ten largest.

To note about this clone: Its specific antigen is unknown. No much larger clone exists at a distance of one base, and base qualities are not known.

V is clipped by 4 bases and J by 6 bases, and the sequence between their germline boundaries is 12 bases long. From the cysteine up to the phenylalanine, the CDR3 has a length of 13 residues. Of all the DNA, just the CDR3 is kept, 39 bases in frame from base 1. The germline V gene encodes CDR1 SNHLY and CDR2 FYNNEI. The cohort comprised hundreds of healthy bone marrow donors. All cohort members were sampled while nominally healthy, although unrecorded immune exposures were likely present. The donor tested CMV seropositive, placing the donor among the 289 seropositive members of the cohort. A peripheral blood sample was collected from each donor, and TCR beta sequencing was performed on peripheral blood mononuclear cells. Genomic DNA extraction from the blood cell samples was performed with the Qiagen DNeasy Blood Extraction Kit.

The rearranged segments are TRBV2 and TRBJ1-1, with TRBD1 tentatively as D gene (5 bases match). Sequenced sample: PBMCs. The receptor was isolated from a girl aged 2 to 10 in good health and CMV-seropositive. The CDR3 reads CASSGETVPEAFF. The nucleotides are TGTGCCAGCAGTGGAGAGACAGTTCCTGAAGCTTTCTTT.